Listed here are 21 T cell receptor beta chains from one sample, sequenced in a study of T cells expressing NK-cell markers. TCRdb reprocessed the 5' RACE reads, with one entry per CDR3 protein and no DNA. In total, the table holds roughly 120,000 distinct CDR3 sequences. The sample was blood T cells: a sorted CD56 or NKG2C T cell subset, CD4+ or CD8+ T cells, or bulk PBMC T cells (not recorded which). These receptors were collected from a woman aged 18 to 75 in good health.

The J gene is TRBJ2-3, the V gene TRBV15. Germline V CDR1 and CDR2: LNHNV, YYDKDF (reference sequence). The CDR3 has 12 residues. Here the CDR3 reads CATSTSVNTQYF. The entire variable domain, with the rest obtained from reference TRBV15 and TRBJ2-3, is as follows: DAMVIQNPRYQVTQFGKPVTLSCSQTLNHNVMYWYQQKSSQAPKLLFHYYDKDFNNEADTPDNFQSRRPNTSFCFLDIRSPGLGDTAMYLCATSTSVNTQYFGPGTRLTVL.

The chain uses TRBV12-3 or TRBV12-4 and TRBJ2-4; TCRdb outputs TRBD1, but without DNA this stays unchecked. The CDR3 has 14 amino acids. The CDR3 here is CASSPGGYPSIQYF.

The chain has TRBV7-2 and TRBJ2-1; the D call from TCRdb, TRBD1, cannot be confirmed without DNA. This CDR3 has 14 residues. Germline CDR1 SGHTA, CDR2 FQGNSA. The CDR3 here is CASSLSGGTNEQFF. The full variable domain, completed using reference TRBV7-2 and TRBJ2-1, is GAGVSQSPSNKVTEKGKDVELRCDPISGHTALYWYRQSLGQGLEFLIYFQGNSAPDKSGLPSDRFSAERTGGSVSTLTIQRTQQEDSAVYLCASSLSGGTNEQFFGPGTRLTVL.

This chain uses TRBV19 with TRBJ2-2; TCRdb's D call, TRBD1, is unchecked because there is no DNA. CDR1 is LNHDA, CDR2 SQIVND, per germline (reference sequence). The CDR3 is 17 residues long. This CDR3 is CASSIERGHRYTGELFF.

The chain employs TRBV5-1 and TRBJ2-2. CDR1 is SGHRS and CDR2 is YFSETQ in the germline V gene. CDR3 size: 15 residues. CDR3 protein: CASSPENSNTGELFF.

J is TRBJ2-5 and V is TRBV5-4; the D call from TCRdb, TRBD2, cannot be confirmed without DNA. CDR1 SGHNT and CDR2 YYREEE come from the germline V gene (reference sequence). The CDR3 spans 16 residues. CDR3 residues: CASSRTGAGGRETQYF. The variable domain in full, with the rest retrieved from reference TRBV5-4 and TRBJ2-5, is ETGVTQSPTHLIKTRGQQVTLRCSSQSGHNTVSWYQQALGQGPQFIFQYYREEENGRGNFPPRFSGLQFPNYSSELNVNALELDDSALYLCASSRTGAGGRETQYFGPGTRLLVL.

The chain has TRBV19 and TRBJ2-3; the TCRdb call, TRBD2, lacks DNA for checking. CDR1 and CDR2 (germline): LNHDA, SQIVND (reference sequence). CDR3 size: 14 residues. CDR3: CASSGGILPDTQYF.

The chain couples TRBV5-6 to TRBJ2-5; there is no DNA to check the TCRdb D call of TRBD1. The length of the CDR3 is 16 residues. Germline V gene lookup returns CDR1 SGHDT and CDR2 YYEEEE. The CDR3 loop reads CASSIGPGQTEETQYF. Using reference TRBV5-6 and TRBJ2-5 for the parts outside the CDR3, the full variable domain is DAGVTQSPTHLIKTRGQQVTLRCSPKSGHDTVSWYQQALGQGPQFIFQYYEEEERQRGNFPDRFSGHQFPNYSSELNVNALLLGDSALYLCASSIGPGQTEETQYFGPGTRLLVL.

The genes are TRBV7-6 and TRBJ2-1. From germline, CDR1 is SGHVS and CDR2 FNYEAQ. The CDR3 consists of 11 residues. Here the CDR3 reads CASSPSFEQLF. Looking up the rest from reference TRBV7-6 and TRBJ2-1 gives the full variable domain: GAGVSQSPRYKVTKRGQDVALRCDPISGHVSLYWYRQALGQGPEFLTYFNYEAQQDKSGLPNDRFSAERPEGSISTLTIQRTEQRDSAMYRCASSPSFEQLFGPGTRLTVL.

The rearrangement joins TRBV29-1 to TRBJ1-4; TCRdb's D call, TRBD1, is unchecked because there is no DNA. The CDR3 runs 16 residues. The germline gives CDR1 SQVTM, CDR2 ANQGSEA. CDR3 residues: CSATGTEDATNEKLFF.

The chain links TRBV4-3 to TRBJ2-3; TCRdb's D gene call, TRBD2, goes unchecked for lack of DNA. The CDR3 has 17 amino acids. Germline values: CDR1 LGHNA, CDR2 YSLEER. CDR3 region: CASSQAPSGGVLDTQYF.

The chain is built from TRBV4-3 and TRBJ2-2; TCRdb returns TRBD2, unconfirmable since there is no DNA. There are 15 residues in the CDR3. CDR1 and CDR2 from the germline V gene are LGHNA and YSLEER. The CDR3: CASSQDPDFSGELFF.

This chain links TRBV7-2 with TRBJ2-7. The germline gives CDR1 SGHTA, CDR2 FQGNSA. The CDR3 totals 14 residues. Here the CDR3 reads CASSLEQHPYEQYF.

The chain is built from TRBV30 and TRBJ2-2; absent DNA, TCRdb's TRBD1 call cannot be checked. The CDR3 is made up of 14 amino acids. In germline, CDR1 is GTSNPN, CDR2 SVGIG (reference sequence). This CDR3 reads CAWDRGTSGGELFF. The full variable domain, with the rest looked up from reference TRBV30 and TRBJ2-2, is SQTIHQWPATLVQPVGSPLSLECTVEGTSNPNLYWYRQAAGRGLQLLFYSVGIGQISSEVPQNLSASRPQDRQFILSSKKLLLSDSGFYLCAWDRGTSGGELFFGEGSRLTVL.

V usage is TRBV5-1 and J usage is TRBJ2-5; TCRdb's assignment of TRBD1 cannot be checked, as there is no DNA. Germline CDR1 SGHRS, CDR2 YFSETQ. This CDR3 has 14 residues. This chain's CDR3 is CASSLGPGLETQYF.

This chain links TRBV6-2 or TRBV6-3 with TRBJ2-3; the TRBD2 assignment by TCRdb is unverifiable without DNA. The CDR3 has 18 amino acids. The germline V gene has CDR1 MNHEY and CDR2 SVGEGT. The CDR3: CASSSTELTSPFTDTQYF.

The rearrangement joins TRBV20-1 to TRBJ2-1. Germline lookup yields CDR1 DFQATT and CDR2 SNEGSKA (reference sequence). The CDR3 runs 15 residues. CDR3 amino acids: CSARDIAEPYNEQFF.

This sequence joins TRBV7-9 and TRBJ2-1; the D gene TCRdb calls, TRBD2, cannot be checked with no DNA. There are 14 residues in the CDR3. Germline loops: CDR1 SEHNR, CDR2 FQNEAQ (reference sequence). The chain's CDR3 is CASSPISGYNEQFF.

This sequence joins TRBV5-1 and TRBJ1-2. The CDR3 spans 15 residues. Germline CDR1 reads SGHRS; CDR2 reads YFSETQ. CDR3 loop: CASSLARGPGFGYTF.

This chain connects TRBV11-2 to TRBJ2-7; no DNA is available, so the TRBD1 call from TCRdb remains unchecked. The CDR3 sequence is 13 residues long. CDR1 and CDR2 from the germline V gene are SGHAT and FQNNGV. The CDR3 sequence: CASTTPGNYEQYF.

The rearrangement links TRBV30 to TRBJ1-5; there is no DNA to check the TCRdb D call of TRBD1. The germline V gene has CDR1 GTSNPN and CDR2 SVGIG (reference sequence). This CDR3 is 14 amino acids long. The CDR3 sequence is CAWSLGQGDQPQHF.